This entry is about one T cell receptor (beta chain). This entry is derived from a study of blood T cell repertoires in COVID-19. The CDR3 is 16 residues long. With V trimmed by 4 bases and J by 10 bases, 11 bases remained unmatched. Per the germline V gene, CDR1 is MGHDK and CDR2 is SYGVNS. The method was immunoSEQ multiplex PCR; TCRdb's version includes in-frame clones alone and lacks a portion of them. The sample consists of about 200,000 clones, around 80% of them appearing once. The clonotype originates from a woman aged 80 or over with COVID-19, enrolled during active disease. Sequenced sample: peripheral blood. The chain carries TRBV25-1 and TRBJ2-1, with TRBD2 identical over 12 bases. The CDR3: CASSVLTSGSLGEQFF. CDR3 DNA sequence: TGTGCCAGCAGTGTTCTGACTAGCGGGAGTCTCGGGGAGCAGTTCTTC.